Presented here are 10 T cell receptor beta chains from one specimen sequenced in a study of human T cells and chemical hapten exposure. Time point reported: healthy volunteer bleed at 6 weeks. Total RNA was extracted from unfractionated whole blood. TCRdb ran MiXCR on the RACE reads and lists one entry per CDR3 protein. This sample has some 77,000 distinct CDR3 sequences, with 8.6% found just once. Sequencing was performed on whole blood. The origin of the receptors is a female donor in good health. Some clones in this sample may be carry-over from other donors' samples.

This clonotype was recorded a few times. This chain joins TRBV29-1 and TRBJ1-1; possibly TRBD1 for D (5 bases). The CDR3 consists of 15 residues. The ends were cut back, 2 bases at V and 0 bases at J, with 13 bases in the middle. CDR1 and CDR2 from the germline V gene are SQVTM and ANQGSEA. This CDR3 reads CSVETPGRLNTEAFF. CDR3 sequence (DNA): TGCAGCGTTGAAACCCCGGGACGGTTGAACACTGAAGCTTTCTTT.

V gene TRBV25-1 combines with J gene TRBJ2-2, with D unresolved. Trimming took off 5 bases at V and 5 bases at J, with 18 bases between the two ends. Germline CDR1 and CDR2: MGHDK and SYGVNS. There are 16 residues in the CDR3. DNA for the CDR3: TGTGCCAGCAGTTCGATGTGGTTCTCCCCGACCGGGGAGCTGTTTTTT. Amino acid sequence: CASSSMWFSPTGELFF. Complete variable domain (other parts from reference TRBV25-1 and TRBJ2-2): EADIYQTPRYLVIGTGKKITLECSQTMGHDKMYWYQQDPGMELHLIHYSYGVNSTEKGDLSSESTVSRIRTEHFPLTLESARPSHTSQYLCASSSMWFSPTGELFFGEGSRLTVL.

The genes are TRBV5-1 and TRBJ1-2; D may be TRBD1 (5 bases). Trimming stripped 4 bases from V and 8 bases from J, with 15 bases between. This CDR3 is 13 amino acids long. In germline, CDR1 is SGHRS, CDR2 YFSETQ. This CDR3 is CASSGGTPGGYTF. In DNA form, the CDR3 reads TGCGCCAGCAGCGGCGGGACTCCGGGGGGCTACACCTTC.

In this sample, this clonotype turned up a few times. V gene TRBV30 combines with J gene TRBJ2-7, with 7 bases identical to TRBD2. This CDR3 contains 15 residues. Germline V gene sequence: CDR1 GTSNPN, CDR2 SVGIG (reference sequence). With V trimmed by 2 bases and J by 4 bases, 11 bases remained unmatched. The CDR3, as DNA: TGTGCCTGGAGTCCAGAGCGGGGTACGGATTACGAGCAGTACTTC. This translates into CAWSPERGTDYEQYF.

The V gene is TRBV12-3 or TRBV12-4, the J gene TRBJ1-1, with 7 bases that match TRBD1. With V trimmed by 7 bases and J by 5 bases, 7 bases remained unmatched. The length of the CDR3 is 13 residues. The CDR3 here is CASNRQGQTEAFF. The DNA of the CDR3 is TGTGCCAGCAATCGACAGGGCCAAACTGAAGCTTTCTTT.

This clonotype was recorded many times. This chain joins TRBV5-1 and TRBJ2-1, with D perhaps matching TRBD1 (5 bases). The V gene's germline CDR1 is SGHRS and CDR2 YFSETQ. This CDR3 is built from 16 residues. Between the trimmed V and J ends, which lost 0 bases and 10 bases, there was a span of 20 bases. The CDR3, as DNA: TGCGCCAGCAGCTTGGTGGTAGGACAAGGCCCAGGGGAGCAGTTCTTC. It codes for CASSLVVGQGPGEQFF.

The V call is TRBV21-1, the J call TRBJ1-5. TRBV21-1 is designated a pseudogene. This CDR3 region has 17 residues. CDR3 DNA sequence: TGTGCCAGCAGCAAAGCGCGTGGGCAGGCCTATATTCAGCCCCAGCATTTT. Amino acids: CASSKARGQAYIQPQHF.

This clonotype has a handful of counts. V gene TRBV10-3 combines with J gene TRBJ1-1; weak D call: TRBD1 (5 bases). The V gene lost 0 bases and the J gene lost 6 bases, with 14 bases spanning the gap. Per germline, CDR1 ENHRY and CDR2 SYGVKD. The CDR3 runs 15 residues. The CDR3 DNA reads TGTGCCATCAGTGAGTCAGGGGAAGGGGTGTCTGAAGCTTTCTTT. It translates to CAISESGEGVSEAFF.

The rearrangement joins TRBV30 to TRBJ1-1, with D hard to call. In germline, CDR1 is GTSNPN, CDR2 SVGIG (reference sequence). This CDR3 spans 11 amino acids. Trimming removed 4 bases at V and 8 bases at J, with 11 bases between. This CDR3 is CAWTRTYEAFF. The CDR3 DNA is TGTGCCTGGACGCGGACTTACGAAGCTTTCTTT.

This clonotype was picked up a small number of times. This rearrangement joins TRBV29-1 to TRBJ1-4, with D uncertain. The CDR3 contains 12 residues. Trimming shortened V by 4 bases and J by 8 bases, and 11 bases separated the two germline ends. Looked up from germline, CDR1 is SQVTM and CDR2 is ANQGSEA. The CDR3, as DNA: TGCAGCGTTGGCAGGTTGGGGGAAAAACTGTTTTTT. Protein sequence: CSVGRLGEKLFF.